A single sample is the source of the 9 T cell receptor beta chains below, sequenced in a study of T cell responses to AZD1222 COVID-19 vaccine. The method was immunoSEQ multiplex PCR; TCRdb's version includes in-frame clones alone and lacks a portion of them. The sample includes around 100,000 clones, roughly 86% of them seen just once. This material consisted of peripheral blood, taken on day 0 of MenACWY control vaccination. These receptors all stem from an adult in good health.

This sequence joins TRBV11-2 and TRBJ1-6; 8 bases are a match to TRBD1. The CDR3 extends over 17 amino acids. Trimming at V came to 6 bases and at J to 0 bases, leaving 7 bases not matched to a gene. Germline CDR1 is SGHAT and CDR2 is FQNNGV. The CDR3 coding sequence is TGTGCCAGCAGTAACAGGGGGGGCAGCTCCTATAATTCACCCCTCCACTTT. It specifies CASSNRGGSSYNSPLHF.

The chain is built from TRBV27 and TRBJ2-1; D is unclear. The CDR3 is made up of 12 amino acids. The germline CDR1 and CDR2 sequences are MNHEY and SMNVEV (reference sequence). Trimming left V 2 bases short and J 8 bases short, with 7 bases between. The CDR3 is CASSLVGHEQFF. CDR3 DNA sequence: TGTGCCAGCAGTTTAGTGGGTCATGAGCAGTTCTTC.

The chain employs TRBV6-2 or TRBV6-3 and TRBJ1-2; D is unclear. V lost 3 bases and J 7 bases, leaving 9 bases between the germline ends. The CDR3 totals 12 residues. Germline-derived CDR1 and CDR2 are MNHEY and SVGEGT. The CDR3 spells CASSYSEGGYTF. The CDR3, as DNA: TGTGCCAGCAGTTATTCCGAAGGTGGCTACACCTTC.

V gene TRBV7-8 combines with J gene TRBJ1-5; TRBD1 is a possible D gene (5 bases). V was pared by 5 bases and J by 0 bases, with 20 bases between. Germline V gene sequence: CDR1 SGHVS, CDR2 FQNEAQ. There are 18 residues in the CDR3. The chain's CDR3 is CASSARWLGDASNQPQHF. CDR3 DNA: TGTGCCAGCAGCGCCCGGTGGTTAGGGGATGCTAGCAATCAGCCCCAGCATTTT.

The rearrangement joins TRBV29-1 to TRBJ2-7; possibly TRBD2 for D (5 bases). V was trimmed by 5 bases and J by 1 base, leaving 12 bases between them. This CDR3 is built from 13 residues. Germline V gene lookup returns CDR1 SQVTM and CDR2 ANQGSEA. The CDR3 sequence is CSVSQPGSYEQYF. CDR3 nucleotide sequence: TGCAGCGTTTCCCAACCGGGATCCTACGAGCAGTACTTC.

The CDR3 spells CASSRTGGSNQPQHF. The DNA for the CDR3 is TGCGCCAGCAGCCGGACAGGGGGTAGCAATCAGCCCCAGCATTTT. The chain links TRBV4-1 to TRBJ1-5, with TRBD1 matching over 10 bases. There are 15 residues in the CDR3. Trimming removed 4 bases from V and 0 bases from J; junction bases left unmatched: 0. The germline V gene encodes CDR1 MGHRA and CDR2 YSYEKL.

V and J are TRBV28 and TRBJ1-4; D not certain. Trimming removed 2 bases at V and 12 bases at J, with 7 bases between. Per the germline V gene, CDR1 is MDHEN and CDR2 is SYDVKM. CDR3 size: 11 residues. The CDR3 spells CASSLREQLFF. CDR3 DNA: TGTGCCAGCAGTTTACGAGAACAACTGTTTTTT. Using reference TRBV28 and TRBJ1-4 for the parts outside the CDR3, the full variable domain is DVKVTQSSRYLVKRTGEKVFLECVQDMDHENMFWYRQDPGLGLRLIYFSYDVKMKEKGDIPEGYSVSREKKERFSLILESASTNQTSMYLCASSLREQLFFGSGTQLSVL.

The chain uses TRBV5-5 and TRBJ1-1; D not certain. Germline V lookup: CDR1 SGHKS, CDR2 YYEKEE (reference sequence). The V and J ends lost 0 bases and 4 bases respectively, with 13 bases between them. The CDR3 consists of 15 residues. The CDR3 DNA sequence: TGTGCCAGCAGCTTGGTTGGGGAATTGGGCACTGAAGCTTTCTTT. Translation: CASSLVGELGTEAFF.

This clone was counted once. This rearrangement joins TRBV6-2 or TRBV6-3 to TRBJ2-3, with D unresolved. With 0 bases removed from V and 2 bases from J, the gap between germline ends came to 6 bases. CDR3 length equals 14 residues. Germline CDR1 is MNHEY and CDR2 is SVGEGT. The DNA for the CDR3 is TGTGCCAGCAGTTACTCGATGCCCACAGATACGCAGTATTTT. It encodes CASSYSMPTDTQYF.